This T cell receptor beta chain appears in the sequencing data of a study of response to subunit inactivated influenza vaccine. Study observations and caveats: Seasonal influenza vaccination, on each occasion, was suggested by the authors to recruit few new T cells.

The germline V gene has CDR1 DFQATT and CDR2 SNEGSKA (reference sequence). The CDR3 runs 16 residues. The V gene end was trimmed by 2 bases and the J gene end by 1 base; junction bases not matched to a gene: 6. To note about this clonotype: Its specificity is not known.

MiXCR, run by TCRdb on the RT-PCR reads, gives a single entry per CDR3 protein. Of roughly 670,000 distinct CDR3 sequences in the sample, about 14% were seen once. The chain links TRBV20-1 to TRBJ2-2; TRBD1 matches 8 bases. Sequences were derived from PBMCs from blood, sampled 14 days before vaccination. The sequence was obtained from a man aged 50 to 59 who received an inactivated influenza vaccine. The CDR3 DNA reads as TGCAGTGCTAGAAAACCGGGACAGGAGAACACCGGGGAGCTGTTTTTT. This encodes CSARKPGQENTGELFF.